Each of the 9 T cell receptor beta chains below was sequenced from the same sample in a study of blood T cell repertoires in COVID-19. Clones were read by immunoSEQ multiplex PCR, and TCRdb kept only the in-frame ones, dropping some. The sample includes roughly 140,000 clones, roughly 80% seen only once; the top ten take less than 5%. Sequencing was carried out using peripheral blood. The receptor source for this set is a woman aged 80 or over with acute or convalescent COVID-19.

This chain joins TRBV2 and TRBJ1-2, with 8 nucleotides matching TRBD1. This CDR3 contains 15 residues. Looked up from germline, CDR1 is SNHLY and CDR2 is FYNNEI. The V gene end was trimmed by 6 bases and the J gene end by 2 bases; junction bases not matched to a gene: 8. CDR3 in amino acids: CASRPWTGRNYGYTF. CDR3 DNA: TGTGCCAGCAGACCGTGGACAGGGAGAAACTATGGCTACACCTTC.

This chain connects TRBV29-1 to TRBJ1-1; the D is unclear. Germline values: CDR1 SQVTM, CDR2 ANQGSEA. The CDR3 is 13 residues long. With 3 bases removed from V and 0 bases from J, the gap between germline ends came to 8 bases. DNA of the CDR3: TGCAGCGTTGACGCGGGGATGAACACTGAAGCTTTCTTT. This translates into CSVDAGMNTEAFF.

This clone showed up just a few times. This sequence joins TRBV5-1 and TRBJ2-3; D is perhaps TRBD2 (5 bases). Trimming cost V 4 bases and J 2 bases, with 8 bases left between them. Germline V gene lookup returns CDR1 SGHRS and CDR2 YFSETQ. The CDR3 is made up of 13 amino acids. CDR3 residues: CASSPDYTDTQYF. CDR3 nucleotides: TGCGCCAGCAGCCCAGACTACACAGATACGCAGTATTTT.

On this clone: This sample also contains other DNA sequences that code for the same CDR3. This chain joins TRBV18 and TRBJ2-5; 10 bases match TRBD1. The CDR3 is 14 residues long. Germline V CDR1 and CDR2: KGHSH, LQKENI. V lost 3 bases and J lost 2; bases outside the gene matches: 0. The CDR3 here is CASSPGQGQETQYF. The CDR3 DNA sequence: TGTGCCAGCTCACCGGGACAGGGGCAAGAGACCCAGTACTTC.

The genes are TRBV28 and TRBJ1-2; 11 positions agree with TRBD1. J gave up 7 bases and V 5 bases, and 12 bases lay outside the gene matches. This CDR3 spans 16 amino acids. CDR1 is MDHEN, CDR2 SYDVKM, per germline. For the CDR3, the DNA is TGTGCCAGCAGTGGCCTAGGACAGGGGGCAAGAGGTGGCTACACCTTC. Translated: CASSGLGQGARGGYTF.

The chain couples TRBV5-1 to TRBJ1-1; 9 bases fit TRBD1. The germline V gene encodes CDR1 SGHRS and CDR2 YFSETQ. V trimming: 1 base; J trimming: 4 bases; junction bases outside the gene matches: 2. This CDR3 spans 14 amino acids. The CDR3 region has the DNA TGCGCCAGCAGCTTGAAGACAGGGGGCACTGAAGCTTTCTTT. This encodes CASSLKTGGTEAFF.

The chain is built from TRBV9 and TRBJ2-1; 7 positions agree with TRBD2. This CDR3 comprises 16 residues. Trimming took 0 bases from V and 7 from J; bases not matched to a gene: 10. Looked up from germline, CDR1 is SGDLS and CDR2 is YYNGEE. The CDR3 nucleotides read TGTGCCAGCAGCGTAGGTTCGGGGGGACTACGGAATGAGCAGTTCTTC. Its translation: CASSVGSGGLRNEQFF.

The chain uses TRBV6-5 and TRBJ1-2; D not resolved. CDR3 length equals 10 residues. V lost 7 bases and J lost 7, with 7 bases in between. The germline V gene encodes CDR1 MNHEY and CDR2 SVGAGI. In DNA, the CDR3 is TGTGCCAGCAAGACTAGTGGCTACACCTTC. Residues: CASKTSGYTF.

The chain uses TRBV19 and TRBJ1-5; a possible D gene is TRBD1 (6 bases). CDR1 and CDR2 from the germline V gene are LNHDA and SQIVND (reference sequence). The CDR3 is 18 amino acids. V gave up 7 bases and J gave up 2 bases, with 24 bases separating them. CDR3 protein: CASNKRGGDLMGNQPQHF. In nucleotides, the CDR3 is TGTGCCAGTAATAAAAGGGGGGGTGATTTAATGGGCAATCAGCCCCAGCATTTT.